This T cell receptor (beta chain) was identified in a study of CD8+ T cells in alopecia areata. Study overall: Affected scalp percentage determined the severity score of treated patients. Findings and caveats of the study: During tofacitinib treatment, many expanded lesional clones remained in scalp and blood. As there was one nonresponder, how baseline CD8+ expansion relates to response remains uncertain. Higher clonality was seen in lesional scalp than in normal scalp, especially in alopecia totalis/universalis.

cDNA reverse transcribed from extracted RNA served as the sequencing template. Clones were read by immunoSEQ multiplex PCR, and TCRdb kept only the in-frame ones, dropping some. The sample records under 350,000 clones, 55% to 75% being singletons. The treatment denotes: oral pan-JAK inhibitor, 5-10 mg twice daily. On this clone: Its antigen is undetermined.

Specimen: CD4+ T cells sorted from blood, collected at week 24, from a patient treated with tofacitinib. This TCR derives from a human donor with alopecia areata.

The CDR3: CASSEGDRARNEQFF. CDR3 DNA: TGTGCCAGCAGTGAAGGGGACAGGGCTCGTAATGAGCAGTTCTTC. The rearrangement uses TRBV6-4 and TRBJ2-1, with 9 bases identical to TRBD1. This CDR3 has 15 amino acids. Germline V gene lookup returns CDR1 MRHNA and CDR2 SNTAGT. After removal of 3 bases from V and 7 bases from J, the junction contained 7 bases not matched to a gene.